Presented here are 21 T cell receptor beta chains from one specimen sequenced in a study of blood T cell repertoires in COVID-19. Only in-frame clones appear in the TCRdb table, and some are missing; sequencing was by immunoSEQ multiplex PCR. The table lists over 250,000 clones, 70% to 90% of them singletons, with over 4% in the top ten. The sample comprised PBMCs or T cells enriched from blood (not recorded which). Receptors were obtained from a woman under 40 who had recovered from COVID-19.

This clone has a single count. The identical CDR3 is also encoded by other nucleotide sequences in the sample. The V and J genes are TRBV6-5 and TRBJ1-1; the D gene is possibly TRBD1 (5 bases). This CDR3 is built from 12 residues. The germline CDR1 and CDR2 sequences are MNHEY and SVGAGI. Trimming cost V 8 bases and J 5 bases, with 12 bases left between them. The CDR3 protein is CASSRGGTEAFF. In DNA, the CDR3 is TGTGCCAGCTCGCGGGGGGGAACTGAAGCTTTCTTT.

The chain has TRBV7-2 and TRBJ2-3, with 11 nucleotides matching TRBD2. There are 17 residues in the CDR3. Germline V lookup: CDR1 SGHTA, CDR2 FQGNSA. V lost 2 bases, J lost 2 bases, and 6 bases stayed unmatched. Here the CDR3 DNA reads TGTGCCAGCAGCTTAAGGGGACTAGCGGAGCCCACAGATACGCAGTATTTT. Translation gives CASSLRGLAEPTDTQYF.

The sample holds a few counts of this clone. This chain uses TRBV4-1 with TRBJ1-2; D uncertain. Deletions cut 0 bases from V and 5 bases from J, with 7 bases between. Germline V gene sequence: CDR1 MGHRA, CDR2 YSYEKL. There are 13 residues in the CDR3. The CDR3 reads CASSQERRYGYTF. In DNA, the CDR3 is TGCGCCAGCAGCCAAGAAAGGAGGTATGGCTACACCTTC.

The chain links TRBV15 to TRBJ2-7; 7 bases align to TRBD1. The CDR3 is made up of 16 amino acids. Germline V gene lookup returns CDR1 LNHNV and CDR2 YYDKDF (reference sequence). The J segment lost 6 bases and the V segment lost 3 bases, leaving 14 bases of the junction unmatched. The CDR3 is CATSRGQSQKVSEQYF. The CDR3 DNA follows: TGTGCCACCAGCAGGGGACAGTCACAAAAGGTCAGCGAGCAGTACTTC.

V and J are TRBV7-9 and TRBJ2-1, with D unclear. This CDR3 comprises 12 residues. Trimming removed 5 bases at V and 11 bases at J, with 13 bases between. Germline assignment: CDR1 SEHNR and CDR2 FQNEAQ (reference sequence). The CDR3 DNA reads TGTGCCAGCAGCGAGATGGTACAGAAGCAGTTCTTC. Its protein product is CASSEMVQKQFF.

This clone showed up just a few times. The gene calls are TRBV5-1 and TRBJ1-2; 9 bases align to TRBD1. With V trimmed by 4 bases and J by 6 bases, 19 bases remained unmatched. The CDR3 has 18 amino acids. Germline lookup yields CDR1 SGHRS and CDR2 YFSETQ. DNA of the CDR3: TGCGCCAGCAGCCCCGTTAGGGGGACAGGGTTCGGGGCTGATGGCTACACCTTC. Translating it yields CASSPVRGTGFGADGYTF.

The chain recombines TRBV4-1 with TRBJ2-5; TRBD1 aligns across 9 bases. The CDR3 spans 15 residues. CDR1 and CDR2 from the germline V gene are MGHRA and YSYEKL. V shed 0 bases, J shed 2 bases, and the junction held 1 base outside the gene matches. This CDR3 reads CASSQEGTGQETQYF. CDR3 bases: TGCGCCAGCAGCCAAGAAGGGACAGGGCAAGAGACCCAGTACTTC.

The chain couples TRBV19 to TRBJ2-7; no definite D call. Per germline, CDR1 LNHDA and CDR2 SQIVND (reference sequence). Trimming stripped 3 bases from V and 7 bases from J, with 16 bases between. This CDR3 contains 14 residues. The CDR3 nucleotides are TGTGCCAGTAGTATTGTGTACAGCTCCGGAGAGCAGTACTTC. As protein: CASSIVYSSGEQYF.

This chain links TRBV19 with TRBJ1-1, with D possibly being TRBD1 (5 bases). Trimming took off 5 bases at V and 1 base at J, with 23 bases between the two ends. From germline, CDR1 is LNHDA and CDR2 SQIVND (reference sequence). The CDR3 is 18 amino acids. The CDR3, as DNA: TGTGCCAGTAGTGAGACAGCGAGTGTCATCCTCAGGAACACTGAAGCTTTCTTT. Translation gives CASSETASVILRNTEAFF.

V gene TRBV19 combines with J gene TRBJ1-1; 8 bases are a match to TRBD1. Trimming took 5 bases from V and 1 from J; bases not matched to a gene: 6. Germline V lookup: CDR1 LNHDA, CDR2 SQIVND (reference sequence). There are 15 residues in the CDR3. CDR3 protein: CASSLTGGANTEAFF. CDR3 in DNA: TGTGCCAGTAGTCTCACAGGGGGAGCGAACACTGAAGCTTTCTTT.

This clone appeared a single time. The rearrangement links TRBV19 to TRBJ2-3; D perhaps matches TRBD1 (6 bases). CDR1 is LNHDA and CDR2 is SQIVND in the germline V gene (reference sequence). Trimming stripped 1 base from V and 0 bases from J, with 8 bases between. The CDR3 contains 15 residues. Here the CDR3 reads CASSIGTGSTDTQYF. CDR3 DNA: TGTGCCAGTAGTATAGGTACAGGGAGCACAGATACGCAGTATTTT.

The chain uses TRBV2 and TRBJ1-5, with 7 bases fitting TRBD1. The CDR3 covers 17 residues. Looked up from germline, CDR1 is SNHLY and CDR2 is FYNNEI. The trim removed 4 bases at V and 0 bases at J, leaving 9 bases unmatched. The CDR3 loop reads CASSAMGQTYSNQPQHF. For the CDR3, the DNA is TGTGCCAGCAGTGCCATGGGACAGACCTATAGCAATCAGCCCCAGCATTTT.

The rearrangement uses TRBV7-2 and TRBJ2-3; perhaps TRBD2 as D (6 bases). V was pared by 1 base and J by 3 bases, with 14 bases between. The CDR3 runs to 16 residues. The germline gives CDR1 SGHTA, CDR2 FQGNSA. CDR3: CASSLVRASVTDTQYF. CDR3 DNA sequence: TGTGCCAGCAGCTTAGTGCGGGCTAGCGTTACAGATACGCAGTATTTT.

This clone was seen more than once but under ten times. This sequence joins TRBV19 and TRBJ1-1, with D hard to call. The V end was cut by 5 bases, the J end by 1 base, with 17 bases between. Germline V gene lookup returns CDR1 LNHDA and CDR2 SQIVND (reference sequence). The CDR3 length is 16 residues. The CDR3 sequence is CASSLQLAPWNTEAFF. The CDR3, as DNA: TGTGCCAGTAGTCTCCAACTCGCACCGTGGAACACTGAAGCTTTCTTT.

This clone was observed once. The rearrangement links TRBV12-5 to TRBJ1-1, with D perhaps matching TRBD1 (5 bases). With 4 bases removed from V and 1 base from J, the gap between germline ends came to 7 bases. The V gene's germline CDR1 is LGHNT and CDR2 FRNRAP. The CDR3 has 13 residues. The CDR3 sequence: CASGSQGNTEAFF. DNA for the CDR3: TGTGCTAGTGGTTCCCAGGGGAACACTGAAGCTTTCTTT. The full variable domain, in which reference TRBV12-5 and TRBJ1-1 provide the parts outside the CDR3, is DARVTQTPRHKVTEMGQEVTMRCQPILGHNTVFWYRQTMMQGLELLAYFRNRAPLDDSGMPKDRFSAEMPDATLATLKIQPSEPRDSAVYFCASGSQGNTEAFFGQGTRLTVV.

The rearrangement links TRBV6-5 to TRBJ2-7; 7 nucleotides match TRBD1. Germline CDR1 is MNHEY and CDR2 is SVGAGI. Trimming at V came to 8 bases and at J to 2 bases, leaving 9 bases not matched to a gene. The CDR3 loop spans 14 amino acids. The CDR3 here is CASGLDRAPYEQYF. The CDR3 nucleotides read TGTGCCAGCGGGTTAGACAGGGCGCCCTACGAGCAGTACTTC.

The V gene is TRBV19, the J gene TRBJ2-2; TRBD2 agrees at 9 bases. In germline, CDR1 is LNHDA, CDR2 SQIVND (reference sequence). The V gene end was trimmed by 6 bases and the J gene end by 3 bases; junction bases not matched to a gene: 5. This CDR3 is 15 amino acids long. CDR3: CASRVAGAYTGELFF. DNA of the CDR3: TGTGCCAGTAGAGTAGCGGGGGCCTACACCGGGGAGCTGTTTTTT.

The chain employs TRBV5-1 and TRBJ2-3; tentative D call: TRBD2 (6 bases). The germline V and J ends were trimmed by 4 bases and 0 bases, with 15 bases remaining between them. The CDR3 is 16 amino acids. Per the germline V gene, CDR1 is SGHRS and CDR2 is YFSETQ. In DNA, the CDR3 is TGCGCCAGCAGCCACGTAGCGGTTTCTAGCACAGATACGCAGTATTTT. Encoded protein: CASSHVAVSSTDTQYF.

The CDR3 protein is CASSISRFNSPLHF. Written as DNA, the CDR3 is TGTGCCAGTAGTATAAGCAGGTTTAATTCACCCCTCCACTTT. The chain couples TRBV19 to TRBJ1-6, with no clear D. The ends were cut back, 2 bases at V and 6 bases at J, with 8 bases in the middle. The CDR3 sequence is 14 residues long. CDR1 LNHDA and CDR2 SQIVND come from the germline V gene (reference sequence).

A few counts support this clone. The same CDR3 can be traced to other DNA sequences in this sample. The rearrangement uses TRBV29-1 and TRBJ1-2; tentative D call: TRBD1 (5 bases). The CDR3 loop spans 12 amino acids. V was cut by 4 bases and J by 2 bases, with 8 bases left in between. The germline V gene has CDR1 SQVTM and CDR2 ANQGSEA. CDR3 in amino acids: CSVVGGNYGYTF. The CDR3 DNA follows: TGCAGCGTTGTTGGGGGGAACTATGGCTACACCTTC.

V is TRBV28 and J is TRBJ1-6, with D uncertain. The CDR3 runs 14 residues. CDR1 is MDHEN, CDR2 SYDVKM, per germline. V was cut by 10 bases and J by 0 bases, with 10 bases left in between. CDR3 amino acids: CAIPGSSYNSPLHF. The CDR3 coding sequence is TGTGCCATCCCGGGGAGCTCCTATAATTCACCCCTCCACTTT.